The 31 T cell receptor beta chains in this list originate from one sample, sequenced in a study of blood T cell repertoires in COVID-19. Data came from immunoSEQ multiplex PCR; TCRdb stores just in-frame clones and leaves some out. The table shows 35,000 to 45,000 clones, with roughly 76% occurring only once. Sample: peripheral blood. The source is a woman between 65 and 79 years old with acute or convalescent COVID-19.

The rearrangement links TRBV28 to TRBJ1-2; 7 positions match TRBD1. The CDR3 contains 14 residues. CDR1 is MDHEN and CDR2 is SYDVKM in the germline V gene. V lost 6 bases, J lost 4 bases, and 8 bases stayed unmatched. The chain's CDR3 is CASSDRVRGYGYTF. CDR3 sequence (DNA): TGTGCCAGCAGCGACAGGGTTAGGGGCTATGGCTACACCTTC.

The chain uses TRBV23-1 and TRBJ2-1; 9 bases line up with TRBD2. TRBV23-1 is an open reading frame, and its role is uncertain. With V trimmed by 5 bases and J by 3 bases, 8 bases remained unmatched. This CDR3 comprises 16 residues. The CDR3 reads CASSTLPSGVYNEQFF. The CDR3 DNA follows: TGCGCCAGCAGTACACTACCTAGCGGGGTCTACAATGAGCAGTTCTTC.

The V call is TRBV28, the J call TRBJ2-3; 9 bases line up with TRBD2. Germline CDR1 and CDR2: MDHEN and SYDVKM. V lost 6 bases and J lost 8; bases outside the gene matches: 9. The CDR3 contains 14 residues. The CDR3 sequence: CASRASGVSGTQYF. The DNA of the CDR3 is TGTGCCAGCAGGGCTAGCGGGGTGTCAGGTACGCAGTATTTT.

This chain connects TRBV28 to TRBJ1-1; D is uncertain. Trimming removed 3 bases from V and 5 bases from J, with 10 bases in between. Germline CDR1 MDHEN, CDR2 SYDVKM. There are 13 residues in the CDR3. CDR3 DNA: TGTGCCAGCAGTTTTAAGCGAACAACTGAAGCTTTCTTT. It yields the protein CASSFKRTTEAFF. The full variable domain, with the rest looked up from reference TRBV28 and TRBJ1-1, is DVKVTQSSRYLVKRTGEKVFLECVQDMDHENMFWYRQDPGLGLRLIYFSYDVKMKEKGDIPEGYSVSREKKERFSLILESASTNQTSMYLCASSFKRTTEAFFGQGTRLTVV.

CDR3 sequence: CASSSRDRAYEQYF. The CDR3 DNA reads as TGTGCCAGTAGTAGCCGGGACAGGGCCTACGAGCAGTACTTC. The rearrangement joins TRBV19 to TRBJ2-7, with 9 bases fitting TRBD1. Looked up from germline, CDR1 is LNHDA and CDR2 is SQIVND (reference sequence). The CDR3 is 14 residues long. V was clipped by 4 bases and J by 2 bases; unmatched bases: 3.

The genes are TRBV18 and TRBJ1-4; D is ambiguous. The germline V gene has CDR1 KGHSH and CDR2 LQKENI. V lost 3 bases, J lost 0 bases, and 14 bases lay in between. There are 17 residues in the CDR3. In nucleotides, the CDR3 is TGTGCCAGCTCACCTCTCTCCCAACCTACAACTAATGAAAAACTGTTTTTT. As protein: CASSPLSQPTTNEKLFF. Filled out from reference TRBV18 and TRBJ1-4, the complete variable domain reads NAGVMQNPRHLVRRRGQEARLRCSPMKGHSHVYWYRQLPEEGLKFMVYLQKENIIDESGMPKERFSAEFPKEGPSILRIQQVVRGDSAAYFCASSPLSQPTTNEKLFFGSGTQLSVL.

This clone was seen a few times. The chain employs TRBV7-9 and TRBJ1-1; D gene ambiguous. The CDR3 extends over 14 amino acids. Germline-derived CDR1 and CDR2 are SEHNR and FQNEAQ (reference sequence). V lost 2 bases and J 2 bases, leaving 9 bases between the germline ends. This CDR3 reads CASSLQTTNTEAFF. The CDR3 nucleotides are TGTGCCAGCAGCTTACAGACAACCAACACTGAAGCTTTCTTT.

The chain recombines TRBV3-1 (or the pseudogene TRBV3-2) with TRBJ1-3; D is possibly TRBD1 (5 bases). The germline V gene has CDR1 LGHDT and CDR2 YNNKEL (reference sequence). The CDR3 is made up of 14 amino acids. V shed 6 bases and J shed 4 bases, with 13 bases lying between them. The CDR3: CASSGQGTGNTIYF. The CDR3, as DNA: TGTGCCAGCAGTGGGCAGGGAACGGGAAACACCATATATTTT.

The chain employs TRBV19 and TRBJ2-7; TRBD1 matches at 9 bases. Looked up from germline, CDR1 is LNHDA and CDR2 is SQIVND (reference sequence). V gave up 4 bases and J gave up 3 bases; unmatched junction bases: 7. The CDR3 loop spans 15 amino acids. In DNA, the CDR3 is TGTGCCAGTAGTACCCACGGGACAGGGAACTACGAGCAGTACTTC. Translated: CASSTHGTGNYEQYF.

The chain recombines TRBV4-2 with TRBJ1-4; 9 bases are shared with TRBD1. Looked up from germline, CDR1 is LGHNA and CDR2 is YNFKEQ. CDR3 length equals 18 residues. V was pared by 2 bases and J by 7 bases, with 14 bases of the junction left unmatched. CDR3 nucleotide sequence: TGTGCCAGCAGCCAATTCCACCCACCGGGACAGGGCGGTGAAAAACTGTTTTTT. Translated: CASSQFHPPGQGGEKLFF.

This clone has just a few counts. The chain recombines TRBV7-9 with TRBJ1-4; tentatively, D is TRBD1 (6 bases). CDR1 is SEHNR, CDR2 FQNEAQ, per germline (reference sequence). CDR3 length: 15 residues. V lost 4 bases and J lost 7, with 16 bases in between. The CDR3 sequence is CASSSTGFWGEKLFF. The CDR3 DNA sequence: TGTGCCAGCAGCTCCACAGGGTTTTGGGGTGAAAAACTGTTTTTT. Combining the CDR3 with reference TRBV7-9 and TRBJ1-4 gives the whole variable domain DTGVSQNPRHKITKRGQNVTFRCDPISEHNRLYWYRQTLGQGPEFLTYFQNEAQLEKSRLLSDRFSAERPKGSFSTLEIQRTEQGDSAMYLCASSSTGFWGEKLFFGSGTQLSVL.

The chain recombines TRBV5-1 with TRBJ1-1, with a weak D call TRBD1 (6 bases). Germline V gene data show CDR1 as SGHRS and CDR2 as YFSETQ. The CDR3 has 15 amino acids. V was clipped by 0 bases and J by 3 bases, with 12 bases between them. The CDR3 DNA reads as TGCGCCAGCAGCTTGGCCTTGGGGGCCGACACTGAAGCTTTCTTT. As protein: CASSLALGADTEAFF.

The J gene is TRBJ1-5, the V gene TRBV21-1. TRBV21-1 is assigned pseudogene status. The CDR3 consists of 14 residues. CDR3 protein: CASSKVRGNQPQHF. In nucleotides, the CDR3 is TGTGCCAGCAGCAAAGTTCGCGGCAATCAGCCCCAGCATTTT.

V usage is TRBV6-5 and J usage is TRBJ2-7; D is perhaps TRBD2 (6 bases). From germline, CDR1 is MNHEY and CDR2 SVGAGI. V lost 6 bases, J lost 2 bases, and 14 bases lay in between. The CDR3 consists of 14 residues. The CDR3 reads CASSPWTGAYEQYF. The DNA of the CDR3 is TGTGCCAGCAGCCCCTGGACGGGAGCCTACGAGCAGTACTTC.

The V and J genes are TRBV7-9 and TRBJ1-5, with 8 positions matching TRBD1. The CDR3 totals 14 residues. V was pared by 5 bases and J by 5 bases, with 5 bases of the junction left unmatched. CDR1 is SEHNR and CDR2 is FQNEAQ in the germline V gene (reference sequence). The CDR3 loop is CASSQTGGDQPQHF. The CDR3 DNA follows: TGTGCCAGCAGCCAAACAGGGGGGGATCAGCCCCAGCATTTT. The full variable domain, completed using reference TRBV7-9 and TRBJ1-5, is DTGVSQNPRHKITKRGQNVTFRCDPISEHNRLYWYRQTLGQGPEFLTYFQNEAQLEKSRLLSDRFSAERPKGSFSTLEIQRTEQGDSAMYLCASSQTGGDQPQHFGDGTRLSIL.

In this sample, this clone turned up a few times. The chain carries TRBV7-3 and TRBJ2-7; 7 bases line up with TRBD2. Germline V gene data show CDR1 as SGHTA and CDR2 as FQGTGA. The CDR3 has 16 amino acids. The trim removed 2 bases at V and 0 bases at J, leaving 7 bases unmatched. CDR3 region: CASSLLGGGSSYEQYF. CDR3 bases: TGTGCCAGCAGCTTATTGGGCGGCGGGAGCTCCTACGAGCAGTACTTC.

The V call is TRBV4-1, the J call TRBJ2-6; 10 nucleotides line up with TRBD2. The CDR3 covers 18 residues. Trimming took 4 bases from V and 2 from J; bases not matched to a gene: 8. From germline, CDR1 is MGHRA and CDR2 YSYEKL. The CDR3 DNA is TGCGCCAGCAGCCCGCGAGCGGGAGGGCAGGCTGGGGCCAACGTCCTGACTTTC. Protein: CASSPRAGGQAGANVLTF.

This clone occurred a few times. V gene TRBV5-1 combines with J gene TRBJ2-7, with 8 bases aligning to TRBD1. Germline CDR1 SGHRS, CDR2 YFSETQ. The CDR3 has 14 residues. V shed 1 base and J 5 bases; nucleotides not matched to a gene: 5. The CDR3 reads CASSLSGGLDEQYF. CDR3 nucleotides: TGCGCCAGCAGCTTGTCAGGGGGCCTCGACGAGCAGTACTTC.

This chain joins TRBV6-4 and TRBJ2-3; a possible D gene is TRBD1 (8 bases). Germline-derived CDR1 and CDR2 are MRHNA and SNTAGT. With 6 bases removed from V and 3 bases from J, the gap between germline ends came to 16 bases. The CDR3 totals 15 residues. Written as DNA, the CDR3 is TGTGCCAGCAGCCACAGGGGGGGAGGAACAGATACGCAGTATTTT. This translates into CASSHRGGGTDTQYF.

The V call is TRBV19, the J call TRBJ1-6; TRBD1 matches 9 bases. The CDR3 loop spans 17 amino acids. The V and J ends lost 4 bases and 1 base, in that order; junction bases with no gene match: 5. Looked up from germline, CDR1 is LNHDA and CDR2 is SQIVND (reference sequence). CDR3 in DNA: TGTGCCAGTAGTACGACAGGGGGGAGTTCCTATAATTCACCCCTCCACTTT. It codes for CASSTTGGSSYNSPLHF.

The chain has TRBV6-2 or TRBV6-3 and TRBJ2-1; the match to TRBD1 covers 8 bases. Per germline, CDR1 MNHEY and CDR2 SVGEGT. Trimming took 5 bases from V and 13 from J; bases not matched to a gene: 16. The CDR3 totals 15 residues. CDR3 region: CASSQGAVDLRRQFF. In DNA form, the CDR3 reads TGTGCCAGCAGTCAGGGGGCAGTTGATCTCCGCCGACAGTTCTTC.

Turning to this clone: The junction differs from germline at one of its ends, possibly a read error. CDR3 sequence (DNA): TGTGCCACCAGCAGACCTAACGATGGCTACACCTTC. It codes for CATSRPNDGYTF. The genes are TRBV15 and TRBJ1-2; D is unclear. Germline assignment: CDR1 LNHNV and CDR2 YYDKDF (reference sequence). This CDR3 has 12 amino acids. Full variable domain (missing parts from reference TRBV15 and TRBJ1-2): DAMVIQNPRYQVTQFGKPVTLSCSQTLNHNVMYWYQQKSSQAPKLLFHYYDKDFNNEADTPDNFQSRRPNTSFCFLDIRSPGLGDTAMYLCATSRPNDGYTFGSGTRLTVV.

This clone came up a few times. V usage is TRBV27 and J usage is TRBJ1-5; D is possibly TRBD1 (6 bases). In germline, CDR1 is MNHEY, CDR2 SMNVEV (reference sequence). Trimming cost V 0 bases and J 5 bases, with 11 bases left between them. The CDR3 has 15 residues. The CDR3 coding sequence is TGTGCCAGCAGTTTATCAGGCAGGGGCGATCAGCCCCAGCATTTT. It encodes CASSLSGRGDQPQHF.

V usage is TRBV7-3 and J usage is TRBJ2-3, with 11 nucleotides matching TRBD1. The CDR3 contains 16 residues. Germline V CDR1 and CDR2: SGHTA, FQGTGA. Losses at the gene ends were 2 bases for V and 4 bases for J; bases not matched to a gene: 5. The CDR3 nucleotides read TGTGCCAGCAGCTTAGGACAGGGGGCCGGGGCAGATACGCAGTATTTT. Its protein product is CASSLGQGAGADTQYF.

This clone was observed a single time. This sequence joins TRBV28 and TRBJ1-5; perhaps TRBD1 as D (6 bases). V lost 2 bases and J 6 bases, leaving 14 bases between the germline ends. The CDR3 runs to 15 residues. The germline V gene has CDR1 MDHEN and CDR2 SYDVKM. The CDR3: CASSLRGGALQPQHF. CDR3 sequence (DNA): TGTGCCAGCAGTTTACGGGGGGGGGCGCTTCAGCCCCAGCATTTT.

The chain combines TRBV18 with TRBJ2-7; the D gene is possibly TRBD2 (5 bases). This CDR3 region has 12 residues. V shed 3 bases and J shed 4 bases, with 7 bases lying between them. CDR1 KGHSH and CDR2 LQKENI come from the germline V gene. CDR3 residues: CASSPGEYEQYF. CDR3 DNA: TGTGCCAGCTCACCTGGGGAGTACGAGCAGTACTTC.

The chain employs TRBV11-2 and TRBJ2-3; 9 positions match TRBD2. The CDR3 spans 16 residues. The junction had 13 bases not matched to a gene; V was cut back by 5 bases and J by 7 bases. CDR1 and CDR2 (germline): SGHAT, FQNNGV. CDR3 protein: CASSLEGSGSGNTQYF. CDR3 nucleotide sequence: TGTGCCAGCAGCCTGGAGGGTAGCGGGAGCGGAAATACGCAGTATTTT.

The chain joins TRBV18 to TRBJ1-6; no reliable D call. V lost 3 bases and J 5 bases, leaving 11 bases between the germline ends. The CDR3 covers 15 residues. Germline V gene sequence: CDR1 KGHSH, CDR2 LQKENI. CDR3 in DNA: TGTGCCAGCTCACCGCGGACGGGGAATAATTCACCCCTCCACTTT. Translated, it gives CASSPRTGNNSPLHF. Filled out from reference TRBV18 and TRBJ1-6, the complete variable domain reads NAGVMQNPRHLVRRRGQEARLRCSPMKGHSHVYWYRQLPEEGLKFMVYLQKENIIDESGMPKERFSAEFPKEGPSILRIQQVVRGDSAAYFCASSPRTGNNSPLHFGNGTRLTVT.

The rearrangement links TRBV5-1 to TRBJ1-2; possibly TRBD1 for D (6 bases). The CDR3 sequence is 17 residues long. V was shortened by 4 bases and J by 6 bases, with 25 bases between the two germline ends. From germline, CDR1 is SGHRS and CDR2 YFSETQ. The CDR3 DNA reads TGCGCCAGCAGCACCCTAGAAGGTCTGAACAGGGAACATGGCTACACCTTC. Translation gives CASSTLEGLNREHGYTF.

The genes are TRBV3-1 (or the pseudogene TRBV3-2) and TRBJ2-7; 8 positions agree with TRBD1. Germline V gene lookup returns CDR1 LGHDT and CDR2 YNNKEL (reference sequence). With V trimmed by 2 bases and J by 2 bases, 5 bases remained unmatched. This CDR3 is 15 amino acids long. The CDR3, as DNA: TGTGCCAGCAGCCAAACTAAGACAGGGGCCTACGAGCAGTACTTC. Amino acid sequence: CASSQTKTGAYEQYF.

This clone is a singleton in its sample. This chain connects TRBV7-8 to TRBJ2-2, with TRBD1 identical over 7 bases. Germline V CDR1 and CDR2: SGHVS, FQNEAQ. V trimming: 9 bases; J trimming: 3 bases; junction bases outside the gene matches: 10. This CDR3 has 15 residues. In DNA form, the CDR3 reads TGTGCCAGTTTAGGGGGCGCGGGCCACACCGGGGAGCTGTTTTTT. Translating gives CASLGGAGHTGELFF.